This T cell receptor beta chain emerged from a study of T cells in Graves' hyperthyroidism and ophthalmopathy. In the study overall: At initial diagnosis, before any treatment had begun, peripheral blood was obtained.

CDR3 length: 14 amino acids. In germline, CDR1 is LGHDT, CDR2 YNNKEL (reference sequence). V lost 0 bases and J lost 9, with 12 bases in between. TCR beta CDR3 region amplification was performed from RNA transcripts. A set of HTBI primers served as the primers for a first-round RT-PCR of the TCR CDR3. TCRdb passed the multiplex PCR reads through MiXCR, listing each CDR3 protein once. The sample has a few hundred thousand distinct CDR3 sequences, about a sixth seen once. This clonotype came up many times. The chain is built from TRBV3-1 and TRBJ2-1; the D gene is possibly TRBD2 (6 bases). The receptor comes from a woman in her thirties with Graves' hyperthyroidism. The sample consisted of blood. The DNA for the CDR3 is TGTGCCAGCAGCCAAGAAGGGCGGAGGGGTGAGCAGTTCTTC. Its translation: CASSQEGRRGEQFF.